The 28 T cell receptor beta chains below all came from one sample that was sequenced in a study of blood T cell repertoires in COVID-19. Sequencing was performed with immunoSEQ multiplex PCR; in TCRdb, only in-frame clones are kept and a portion is missing. The sample holds fewer than 75,000 clones, roughly 84% seen once. The sample taken for sequencing was peripheral blood. These receptors were collected from a man in his 70s with acute or convalescent COVID-19.

This chain joins TRBV6-2 or TRBV6-3 and TRBJ2-7; a possible D gene is TRBD1 (6 bases). The CDR3 consists of 14 residues. The V end lost 4 bases, the J end lost 3 bases, and 13 bases lay between the germline ends. Germline CDR1 is MNHEY and CDR2 is SVGEGT. DNA of the CDR3: TGTGCCAGCAGTTCCGTCCGGGACAACTACGAGCAGTACTTC. This gives the protein CASSSVRDNYEQYF.

This rearrangement joins TRBV7-6 to TRBJ2-7, with 15 bases that match TRBD2. V shed 5 bases, J shed 2 bases, and the junction held 13 bases outside the gene matches. This CDR3 contains 19 residues. CDR1 and CDR2 from the germline V gene are SGHVS and FNYEAQ. The CDR3 region is CASSPLGTSGGRLAYEQYF. CDR3 DNA sequence: TGTGCCAGCAGCCCCTTAGGGACTAGCGGGGGGCGTTTGGCCTACGAGCAGTACTTC.

The rearrangement links TRBV10-2 to TRBJ1-2; unclear D gene. Trimming shortened V by 4 bases and J by 8 bases, and 14 bases separated the two germline ends. The germline CDR1 and CDR2 sequences are WSHSY and SAAADI. The CDR3 has 13 amino acids. The CDR3 DNA reads as TGCGCCAGCAGTGTAGGCGGAGGTGGGGGCTACACCTTC. This sequence encodes CASSVGGGGGYTF.

Concerning this clone itself: Because the CDR3 is missing its conserved closing phenylalanine or tryptophan, this is likely a read error. It is unclear where the CDR3 begins or ends on the DNA, so no DNA is shown, and the CDR3 is as TCRdb lists it. The J gene is TRBJ2-7, the V gene TRBV3-1 (or the pseudogene TRBV3-2); TRBD2 is taken as the D call from the table, unchecked against the DNA. The germline CDR1 and CDR2 sequences are LGHDT and YNNKEL (reference sequence). Inclusive of both ends, the CDR3 amounts to 15 amino acids. The CDR3 is CASSQDKGGGAGSNL.

This clone has only a few counts. This CDR3 reads CASSHPTAGGLEQFF. The CDR3 DNA sequence: TGCGCCAGCAGCCACCCTACTGCGGGGGGGCTTGAGCAGTTCTTC. This chain uses TRBV4-1 with TRBJ2-1, with 9 bases fitting TRBD2. Germline CDR1 and CDR2: MGHRA and YSYEKL. The CDR3 contains 15 residues. Trimming cost V 3 bases and J 9 bases; bases outside gene matches: 9.

CDR3 protein: CASSFRLAGGQRRQFF. The CDR3 nucleotides read TGTGCCAGCAGCTTTAGACTAGCGGGGGGTCAGAGGCGGCAGTTCTTC. The chain is built from TRBV7-2 and TRBJ2-1; 13 bases fit TRBD2. The CDR3 is 16 amino acids. Trimming took 3 bases from V and 12 from J; bases not matched to a gene: 11. CDR1 is SGHTA, CDR2 FQGNSA, per germline. The full variable domain, rest sourced from reference TRBV7-2 and TRBJ2-1, is GAGVSQSPSNKVTEKGKDVELRCDPISGHTALYWYRQSLGQGLEFLIYFQGNSAPDKSGLPSDRFSAERTGGSVSTLTIQRTQQEDSAVYLCASSFRLAGGQRRQFFGPGTRLTVL.

The chain employs TRBV21-1 and TRBJ1-5; TRBD1 is the table's D call, not checked against the DNA. TRBV21-1 represents a pseudogene. CDR3 length equals 22 residues. DNA of the CDR3: TGTGCCTCCAGCTTTAGAGGGGGGACAGGGCCATACAACCTCCGCGTCAGTCAGCCCCAGCATTTT. Protein product: CASSFRGGTGPYNLRVSQPQHF.

This rearrangement joins TRBV2 to TRBJ2-5; 9 positions agree with TRBD2. V lost 3 bases and J lost 3; bases outside the gene matches: 5. From germline, CDR1 is SNHLY and CDR2 FYNNEI. There are 15 residues in the CDR3. As DNA, the CDR3 is TGTGCCAGCAGTGAGAAGCTAGCGGGGAAAGAGACCCAGTACTTC. Translation: CASSEKLAGKETQYF. The complete variable domain, with remaining parts taken from reference TRBV2 and TRBJ2-5, reads EPEVTQTPSHQVTQMGQEVILRCVPISNHLYFYWYRQILGQKVEFLVSFYNNEISEKSEIFDDQFSVERPDGSNFTLKIRSTKLEDSAMYFCASSEKLAGKETQYFGPGTRLLVL.

Only one count was recorded for this clone. The chain uses TRBV30 and TRBJ1-2; D not certain. This CDR3 has 17 amino acids. The germline V gene has CDR1 GTSNPN and CDR2 SVGIG (reference sequence). Trimming took 1 base from V and 4 from J, leaving 22 bases between them. CDR3 bases: TGTGCCTGGAGTGAAACGGTATATGCGGGCGACCCCTATGGCTACACCTTC. Translated: CAWSETVYAGDPYGYTF.

The V call is TRBV5-1, the J call TRBJ1-4; 12 positions match TRBD1. The trim removed 4 bases at V and 7 bases at J, leaving 5 bases unmatched. The CDR3 consists of 15 residues. Germline assignment: CDR1 SGHRS and CDR2 YFSETQ. The DNA for the CDR3 is TGCGCCAGCAGCGGGGACAGGGGGCGCTTTGAAAAACTGTTTTTT. Translated, it gives CASSGDRGRFEKLFF.

The rearrangement joins TRBV19 to TRBJ2-1; TRBD1 is a possible D gene (5 bases). Germline CDR1 and CDR2: LNHDA and SQIVND (reference sequence). The CDR3 covers 14 residues. V was trimmed by 3 bases and J by 2 bases, leaving 8 bases between them. The CDR3 protein is CASSITGPYNEQFF. The CDR3 DNA reads TGTGCCAGTAGTATCACAGGCCCCTACAATGAGCAGTTCTTC.

The V gene is TRBV30, the J gene TRBJ2-7, with D possibly TRBD1 on 5 matching bases. Trimming left V 1 base short and J 7 bases short, with 20 bases between. Germline V gene sequence: CDR1 GTSNPN, CDR2 SVGIG (reference sequence). This CDR3 has 15 residues. The CDR3 here is CAWSGRGLQGTEQYF. The CDR3, as DNA: TGTGCCTGGAGTGGTAGGGGTCTGCAGGGAACGGAGCAGTACTTC.

The V call is TRBV27, the J call TRBJ1-5, with 7 bases fitting TRBD1. CDR3 length: 17 residues. The V gene's germline CDR1 is MNHEY and CDR2 SMNVEV (reference sequence). Unmatched junction bases numbered 12, after V lost 1 base and J lost 6 bases. The CDR3 sequence is CASSLYGDRSDIQPQHF. Written as DNA, the CDR3 is TGTGCCAGCAGTTTATATGGGGACAGATCGGATATTCAGCCCCAGCATTTT.

The DNA of the CDR3 is TGTGCCAGCAGCCCCCGTCGAGGTTTCAATGGCTACACCTTC. This sequence encodes CASSPRRGFNGYTF. The gene calls are TRBV5-6 and TRBJ1-2; unclear D gene. The CDR3 contains 14 residues. V shed 4 bases and J shed 6 bases, with 16 bases lying between them. The germline V gene has CDR1 SGHDT and CDR2 YYEEEE.

The chain is built from TRBV6-1 and TRBJ1-6; TRBD1 agrees at 7 bases. CDR1 and CDR2 (germline): MNHNS, SASEGT. V was pared by 0 bases and J by 15 bases, with 11 bases of the junction left unmatched. This CDR3 region has 15 residues. The CDR3 loop is CASSEAGDSLFFLHF. For the CDR3, the DNA is TGTGCCAGCAGTGAAGCAGGGGACAGTTTATTTTTCCTCCACTTT.

The chain carries TRBV7-3 and TRBJ2-2; 9 positions match TRBD1. J gave up 3 bases and V 0 bases, and 5 bases lay outside the gene matches. The CDR3 extends over 17 amino acids. Germline CDR1 is SGHTA and CDR2 is FQGTGA. The DNA of the CDR3 is TGTGCCAGCAGCTTAACGGGGACAGGGACTTACACCGGGGAGCTGTTTTTT. It yields the protein CASSLTGTGTYTGELFF.

V and J are TRBV19 and TRBJ2-3, with D unresolved. The V and J ends lost 3 bases and 0 bases respectively, with 7 bases between them. CDR1 and CDR2 from the germline V gene are LNHDA and SQIVND (reference sequence). CDR3 size: 14 residues. This CDR3 is CASSMQSSTDTQYF. In DNA form, the CDR3 reads TGTGCCAGTAGTATGCAGTCAAGCACAGATACGCAGTATTTT.

The rearrangement links TRBV16 to TRBJ1-1; D is ambiguous. V lost 5 bases and J 1 base, leaving 8 bases between the germline ends. Germline CDR1 is KGHSY and CDR2 is FQNENV. The CDR3 is made up of 13 amino acids. CDR3 in amino acids: CASSSERNTEAFF. The CDR3 coding sequence is TGTGCCAGCAGCAGCGAAAGGAACACTGAAGCTTTCTTT.

The CDR3 DNA reads TGTGCCAGCTCACCAGTACAGGGGTACAATCAGCCCCAGCATTTT. The encoded protein is CASSPVQGYNQPQHF. The chain couples TRBV18 to TRBJ1-5, with 7 bases that match TRBD1. Trimming removed 2 bases from V and 3 bases from J; junction bases left unmatched: 4. This CDR3 contains 15 residues. Per germline, CDR1 KGHSH and CDR2 LQKENI.

The chain recombines TRBV5-3 with TRBJ2-1; 8 bases are shared with TRBD2. TRBV5-3 is recorded as an ORF, its role being uncertain. Trimming cost V 2 bases and J 6 bases; bases outside gene matches: 10. CDR3 length equals 16 residues. The CDR3 DNA is TGTGCCAGAAGCTTTGAGGGACTAGAAGTCGGCAATGAGCAGTTCTTC. It yields the protein CARSFEGLEVGNEQFF.

The rearrangement uses TRBV18 and TRBJ2-5; 11 nucleotides match TRBD2. V was pared by 6 bases and J by 3 bases, with 12 bases of the junction left unmatched. The length of the CDR3 is 17 residues. Germline CDR1 is KGHSH and CDR2 is LQKENI. CDR3 amino acids: CASSLLPPTSGEETQYF. The CDR3 DNA follows: TGTGCCAGCTCGCTCCTACCACCGACTAGCGGGGAAGAGACCCAGTACTTC. Full variable domain (rest looked up from reference TRBV18 and TRBJ2-5): NAGVMQNPRHLVRRRGQEARLRCSPMKGHSHVYWYRQLPEEGLKFMVYLQKENIIDESGMPKERFSAEFPKEGPSILRIQQVVRGDSAAYFCASSLLPPTSGEETQYFGPGTRLLVL.

The chain couples TRBV6-2 or TRBV6-3 to TRBJ1-6, with D unclear. Germline V gene sequence: CDR1 MNHEY, CDR2 SVGEGT. V dropped 5 bases and J dropped 8 bases, with 16 bases sitting between them. CDR3 size: 15 residues. The CDR3 bases are TGTGCCAGCAGTGGGCCCAGAAGCATCCATTCACCCCTCCACTTT. It is translated as CASSGPRSIHSPLHF.

The rearrangement joins TRBV3-1 (or the pseudogene TRBV3-2) to TRBJ1-2; D not certain. The germline gives CDR1 LGHDT, CDR2 YNNKEL (reference sequence). Trimming pared 4 bases from V and 0 bases from J, leaving 24 bases between. The CDR3 totals 19 residues. The CDR3 region has the DNA TGTGCCAGCAGCCCCCACATGTTGTCCCGGCGGGCTGCTAACTATGGCTACACCTTC. Protein product: CASSPHMLSRRAANYGYTF.

The chain links TRBV6-5 to TRBJ2-3; TRBD1 matches 8 bases. Germline V CDR1 and CDR2: MNHEY, SVGAGI. The CDR3 runs to 15 residues. Trimming took 6 bases from V and 2 from J; bases not matched to a gene: 7. This chain's CDR3 is CASRPGQAITDTQYF. The CDR3 DNA reads TGTGCCAGCAGGCCGGGACAGGCGATCACAGATACGCAGTATTTT.

The chain has TRBV6-5 and TRBJ2-3; 8 nucleotides align to TRBD2. The CDR3 length is 14 residues. CDR1 MNHEY and CDR2 SVGAGI come from the germline V gene. The trim removed 5 bases at V and 6 bases at J, leaving 7 bases unmatched. The CDR3 region has the DNA TGTGCCAGCAGTATCGGGGGGGCGATTGATACGCAGTATTTT. Translation: CASSIGGAIDTQYF.

The CDR3 sequence: CASSSGQGYEQYF. Written as DNA, the CDR3 is TGTGCCAGCAGTTCTGGACAGGGCTACGAGCAGTACTTC. J is TRBJ2-7 and V is TRBV27; 8 positions agree with TRBD1. Per the germline V gene, CDR1 is MNHEY and CDR2 is SMNVEV (reference sequence). V lost 4 bases and J lost 3; bases outside the gene matches: 2. The CDR3 is made up of 13 amino acids.

The chain is built from TRBV6-5 and TRBJ2-5; D may be TRBD2 (6 bases). The CDR3 runs 13 residues. The germline V gene encodes CDR1 MNHEY and CDR2 SVGAGI. V shed 5 bases and J shed 6 bases, with 13 bases lying between them. Here the CDR3 DNA reads TGTGCCAGCAGTCCCCCGGGGGTGAAGACCCAGTACTTC. As protein: CASSPPGVKTQYF.

V is TRBV18 and J is TRBJ2-1; 8 nucleotides agree with TRBD1. The CDR3 extends over 15 amino acids. V lost 3 bases, J lost 8 bases, and 9 bases stayed unmatched. Germline V lookup: CDR1 KGHSH, CDR2 LQKENI. The chain's CDR3 is CASSPFSGGIDEQFF. CDR3 coding DNA: TGTGCCAGCTCACCGTTTTCAGGGGGCATCGATGAGCAGTTCTTC.